Shown below are 5 T cell receptor beta chains from a single sample sequenced in a study of OX40 agonist ivuxolimab in advanced cancers. Profiling relied on immunoSEQ multiplex PCR, and the TCRdb table lists in-frame clones only, not all of them. The data hold 70,000 to 95,000 clones, with approximately 91% observed a single time. The sequencing here drew on CD4+ or CD8+ T cells sorted from blood, taken in a trial of the OX40 agonist ivuxolimab. These receptors all come from an adult with an advanced solid tumor such as melanoma, head and neck, liver or kidney cancer.

This chain uses TRBV5-1 with TRBJ1-4; D call uncertain. This CDR3 is 14 amino acids long. CDR1 is SGHRS and CDR2 is YFSETQ in the germline V gene. V gave up 1 base and J gave up 3 bases, with 7 bases separating them. In DNA, the CDR3 is TGCGCCAGCAGCTTGTTGACGGCTAATGAAAAACTGTTTTTT. Amino acid sequence: CASSLLTANEKLFF.

This rearrangement joins TRBV10-3 to TRBJ1-5; 9 nucleotides align to TRBD1. V shed 6 bases and J 5 bases; nucleotides not matched to a gene: 2. Germline loops: CDR1 ENHRY, CDR2 SYGVKD. The CDR3 extends over 13 amino acids. The CDR3 nucleotides read TGTGCCATCAGGGGACAGGGAGATCAGCCCCAGCATTTT. This codes for CAIRGQGDQPQHF.

This sequence joins TRBV27 and TRBJ2-1; 7 bases align to TRBD1. This CDR3 is built from 14 residues. After removal of 9 bases from V and 6 bases from J, the junction contained 11 bases not matched to a gene. The germline V gene has CDR1 MNHEY and CDR2 SMNVEV (reference sequence). The CDR3: CASYNRGLSNEQFF. CDR3 coding DNA: TGTGCCAGTTACAATAGGGGGCTTTCCAATGAGCAGTTCTTC.

The chain has TRBV28 and TRBJ2-7, with D possibly being TRBD1 (6 bases). CDR1 is MDHEN, CDR2 SYDVKM, per germline. Trimming took 8 bases from V and 4 from J, leaving 12 bases between them. The CDR3 totals 12 residues. CDR3 amino acids: CASRGQIYEQYF. The CDR3 DNA sequence: TGTGCCAGCCGGGGACAAATATACGAGCAGTACTTC.

V and J are TRBV18 and TRBJ2-1, with 16 bases aligning to TRBD2. The CDR3 contains 17 residues. Per the germline V gene, CDR1 is KGHSH and CDR2 is LQKENI. Trimming took 4 bases from V and 2 from J; bases not matched to a gene: 2. CDR3 nucleotide sequence: TGTGCCAGCTCACAGGGACTAGCGGGAGGGCCCTACAATGAGCAGTTCTTC. This sequence encodes CASSQGLAGGPYNEQFF.